This entry lists 9 T cell receptor beta chains sequenced from one sample in a study of blood T cell repertoires in COVID-19. Sequenced by immunoSEQ multiplex PCR; TCRdb stores in-frame clones only, minus some. The sample contains 9,000 to 10,000 clones, roughly 77% of which appear only once. Sequencing input: peripheral blood. Every receptor here comes from a man aged 60 to 69 with active COVID-19.

The CDR3 sequence is CASSRHTGELRSNQPQHF. Here the CDR3 DNA reads TGTGCCAGTAGTAGACACACAGGGGAGTTAAGAAGCAATCAGCCCCAGCATTTT. The V and J genes are TRBV19 and TRBJ1-5; 7 positions agree with TRBD1. CDR1 LNHDA and CDR2 SQIVND come from the germline V gene (reference sequence). V trimming: 4 bases; J trimming: 1 base; junction bases outside the gene matches: 13. The CDR3 totals 18 residues.

The chain uses TRBV18 and TRBJ2-2; weak D call: TRBD1 (6 bases). The V gene lost 3 bases and the J gene lost 4 bases, with 15 bases spanning the gap. Germline V CDR1 and CDR2: KGHSH, LQKENI. The CDR3 covers 16 residues. DNA of the CDR3: TGTGCCAGCTCACCCCTACAGGGTTTGGTCACCGGGGAGCTGTTTTTT. Amino acids: CASSPLQGLVTGELFF.

The rearrangement uses TRBV18 and TRBJ1-1, with 10 bases matching TRBD1. The J segment lost 6 bases and the V segment lost 6 bases, leaving 7 bases of the junction unmatched. From germline, CDR1 is KGHSH and CDR2 LQKENI. The CDR3 is 14 amino acids. The CDR3 spells CASSPGQGKAEAFF. The CDR3 DNA follows: TGTGCCAGCTCCCCGGGACAGGGGAAGGCTGAAGCTTTCTTT.

This chain connects TRBV2 to TRBJ2-7; possible D gene TRBD1, 6 bases. The CDR3 totals 12 residues. Trimming cost V 5 bases and J 5 bases, with 10 bases left between them. Germline values: CDR1 SNHLY, CDR2 FYNNEI. CDR3 DNA: TGTGCCAGCAGTACAGGGCTCAACGAGCAGTACTTC. Protein product: CASSTGLNEQYF.

V gene TRBV27 combines with J gene TRBJ2-5; TRBD1 matches at 8 bases. The V segment lost 5 bases and the J segment 5 bases; nucleotides outside the gene matches: 7. Looked up from germline, CDR1 is MNHEY and CDR2 is SMNVEV (reference sequence). The CDR3 has 14 residues. Here the CDR3 DNA reads TGTGCCAGCAGTCCATTCCGGACAGGGGAGACCCAGTACTTC. Its protein is CASSPFRTGETQYF.

This rearrangement joins TRBV3-1 (or the pseudogene TRBV3-2) to TRBJ1-1, with 8 bases identical to TRBD1. Per the germline V gene, CDR1 is LGHDT and CDR2 is YNNKEL (reference sequence). The trim removed 3 bases at V and 2 bases at J, leaving 5 bases unmatched. This CDR3 comprises 15 residues. CDR3 nucleotides: TGTGCCAGCAGCCATCCGGGACAGGTTAACACTGAAGCTTTCTTT. This sequence encodes CASSHPGQVNTEAFF.

The chain joins TRBV28 to TRBJ1-1, with D perhaps matching TRBD1 (5 bases). Per germline, CDR1 MDHEN and CDR2 SYDVKM. V was trimmed by 2 bases and J by 11 bases, leaving 15 bases between them. CDR3 size: 13 residues. DNA for the CDR3: TGTGCCAGCAGTTTAGGGGGGGGGAACCAGGCTTTCTTT. Its translation is CASSLGGGNQAFF.

The chain couples TRBV24-1 to TRBJ2-3; a possible D gene is TRBD1 (5 bases). The CDR3 length is 13 residues. V was cut by 9 bases and J by 0 bases, with 9 bases left in between. Germline CDR1 is KGHDR and CDR2 is SFDVKD. CDR3 sequence reads: CATRDSSTDTQYF. In DNA form, the CDR3 reads TGTGCCACCCGAGACAGTAGCACAGATACGCAGTATTTT.

The chain carries TRBV10-3 and TRBJ2-1; TRBD1 matches 7 bases. The germline gives CDR1 ENHRY, CDR2 SYGVKD. The CDR3 has 12 amino acids. Trimming at V came to 8 bases and at J to 2 bases, leaving 0 bases not matched to a gene. The CDR3 DNA follows: TGTGCCATCGGGACAGCCTACAATGAGCAGTTCTTC. Translation gives CAIGTAYNEQFF.